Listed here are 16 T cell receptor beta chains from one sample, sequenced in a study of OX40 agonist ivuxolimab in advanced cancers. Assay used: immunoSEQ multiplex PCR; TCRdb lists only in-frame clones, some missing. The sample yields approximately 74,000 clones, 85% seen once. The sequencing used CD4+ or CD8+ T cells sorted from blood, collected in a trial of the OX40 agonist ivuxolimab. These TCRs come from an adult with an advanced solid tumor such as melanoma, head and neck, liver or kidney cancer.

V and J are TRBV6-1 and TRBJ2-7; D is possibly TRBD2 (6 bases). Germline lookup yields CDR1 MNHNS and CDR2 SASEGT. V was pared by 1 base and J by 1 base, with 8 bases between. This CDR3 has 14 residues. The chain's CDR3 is CASSEGGVSYEQYF. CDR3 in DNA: TGTGCCAGCAGTGAAGGGGGGGTTTCCTACGAGCAGTACTTC.

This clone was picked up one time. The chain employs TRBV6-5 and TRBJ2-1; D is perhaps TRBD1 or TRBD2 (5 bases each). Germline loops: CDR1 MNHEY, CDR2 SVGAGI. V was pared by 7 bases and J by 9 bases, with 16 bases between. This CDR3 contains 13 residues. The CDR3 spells CASTPLGVSEQFF. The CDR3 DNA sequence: TGTGCCAGCACCCCGCTGGGGGTTAGTGAGCAGTTCTTC.

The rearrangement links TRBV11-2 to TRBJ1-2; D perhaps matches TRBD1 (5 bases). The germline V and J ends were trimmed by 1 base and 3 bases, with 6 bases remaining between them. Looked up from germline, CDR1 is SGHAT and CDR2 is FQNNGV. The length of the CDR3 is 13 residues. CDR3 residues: CASSLVTDYGYTF. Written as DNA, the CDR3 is TGTGCCAGCAGCTTAGTGACAGACTATGGCTACACCTTC.

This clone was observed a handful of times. CDR3 nucleotide sequence: TGTGCCAGCAGTGTGTCTAGCGAAGGCGAGCAGTACTTC. It is translated as CASSVSSEGEQYF. The chain couples TRBV2 to TRBJ2-7; possible D gene TRBD2, 6 bases. The CDR3 length is 13 residues. The V end was cut by 4 bases, the J end by 6 bases, with 13 bases between. Germline V gives CDR1 SNHLY, CDR2 FYNNEI.

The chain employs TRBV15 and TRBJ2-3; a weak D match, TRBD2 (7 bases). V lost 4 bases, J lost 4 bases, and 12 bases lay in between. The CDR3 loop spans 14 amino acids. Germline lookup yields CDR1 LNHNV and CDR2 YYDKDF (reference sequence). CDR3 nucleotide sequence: TGTGCCACCAGCATAGGGGGGGCGGCAGATACGCAGTATTTT. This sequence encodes CATSIGGAADTQYF.

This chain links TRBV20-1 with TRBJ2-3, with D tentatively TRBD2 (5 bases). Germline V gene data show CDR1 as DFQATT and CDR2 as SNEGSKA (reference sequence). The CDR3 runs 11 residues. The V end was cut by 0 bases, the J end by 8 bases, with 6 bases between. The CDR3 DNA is TGCAGTGCTAGAGATCGGGGTACGCAGTATTTT. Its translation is CSARDRGTQYF.

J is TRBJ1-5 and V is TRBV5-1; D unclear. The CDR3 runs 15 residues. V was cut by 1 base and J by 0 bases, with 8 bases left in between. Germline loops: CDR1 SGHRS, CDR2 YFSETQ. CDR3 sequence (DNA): TGCGCCAGCAGCTTGTTGGGTTATAGCAATCAGCCCCAGCATTTT. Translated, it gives CASSLLGYSNQPQHF.

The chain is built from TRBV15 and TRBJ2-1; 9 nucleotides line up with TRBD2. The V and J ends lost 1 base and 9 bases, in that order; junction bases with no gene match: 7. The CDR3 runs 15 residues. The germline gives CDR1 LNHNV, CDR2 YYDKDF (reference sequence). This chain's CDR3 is CATSRGGLAGAEQFF. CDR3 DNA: TGTGCCACCAGCAGAGGGGGATTAGCGGGAGCTGAGCAGTTCTTC. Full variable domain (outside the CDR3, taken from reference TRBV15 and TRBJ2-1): DAMVIQNPRYQVTQFGKPVTLSCSQTLNHNVMYWYQQKSSQAPKLLFHYYDKDFNNEADTPDNFQSRRPNTSFCFLDIRSPGLGDTAMYLCATSRGGLAGAEQFFGPGTRLTVL.

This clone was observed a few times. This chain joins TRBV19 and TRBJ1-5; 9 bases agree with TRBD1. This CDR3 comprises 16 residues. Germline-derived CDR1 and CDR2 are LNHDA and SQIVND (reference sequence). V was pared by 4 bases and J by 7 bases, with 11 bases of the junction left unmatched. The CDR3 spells CASSKNRGPVAQPQHF. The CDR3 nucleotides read TGTGCCAGTAGTAAGAACAGGGGGCCGGTGGCGCAGCCCCAGCATTTT.

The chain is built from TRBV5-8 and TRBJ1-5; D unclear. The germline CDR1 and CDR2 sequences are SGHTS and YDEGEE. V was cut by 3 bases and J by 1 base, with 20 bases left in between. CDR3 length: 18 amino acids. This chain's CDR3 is CASSSHIGSWASNQPQHF. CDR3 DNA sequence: TGTGCCAGCAGCTCCCATATAGGTTCGTGGGCGAGCAATCAGCCCCAGCATTTT.

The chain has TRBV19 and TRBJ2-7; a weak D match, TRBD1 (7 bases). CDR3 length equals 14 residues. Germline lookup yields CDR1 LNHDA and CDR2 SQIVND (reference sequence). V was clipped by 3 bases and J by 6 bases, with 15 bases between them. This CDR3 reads CASSIGGGQGEQYF. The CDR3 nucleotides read TGTGCCAGTAGTATTGGAGGGGGCCAAGGCGAGCAGTACTTC.

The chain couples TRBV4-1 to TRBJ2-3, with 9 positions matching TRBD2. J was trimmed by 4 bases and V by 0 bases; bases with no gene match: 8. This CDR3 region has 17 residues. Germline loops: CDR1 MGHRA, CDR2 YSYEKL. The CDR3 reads CASSQDQAGGIADTQYF. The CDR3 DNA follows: TGCGCCAGCAGCCAAGATCAAGCGGGAGGTATCGCAGATACGCAGTATTTT.

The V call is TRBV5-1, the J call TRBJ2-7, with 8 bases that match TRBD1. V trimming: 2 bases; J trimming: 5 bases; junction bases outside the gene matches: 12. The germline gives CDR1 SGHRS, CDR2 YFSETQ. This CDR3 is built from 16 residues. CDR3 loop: CASSFVVGQEYDEQYF. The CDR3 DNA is TGCGCCAGCAGCTTTGTGGTGGGACAGGAGTATGACGAGCAGTACTTC.

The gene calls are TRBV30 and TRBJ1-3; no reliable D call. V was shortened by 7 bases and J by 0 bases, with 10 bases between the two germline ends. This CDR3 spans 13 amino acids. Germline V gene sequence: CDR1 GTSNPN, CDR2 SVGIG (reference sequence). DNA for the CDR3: TGTGCCTCTCAGTCTCGCTCTGGAAACACCATATATTTT. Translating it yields CASQSRSGNTIYF.

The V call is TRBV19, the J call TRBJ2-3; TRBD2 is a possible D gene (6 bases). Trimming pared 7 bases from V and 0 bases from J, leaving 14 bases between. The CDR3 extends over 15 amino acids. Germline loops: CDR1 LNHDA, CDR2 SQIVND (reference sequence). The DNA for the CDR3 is TGTGCCAGTATCAGGAGGGCGGGGAGCACAGATACGCAGTATTTT. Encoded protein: CASIRRAGSTDTQYF.

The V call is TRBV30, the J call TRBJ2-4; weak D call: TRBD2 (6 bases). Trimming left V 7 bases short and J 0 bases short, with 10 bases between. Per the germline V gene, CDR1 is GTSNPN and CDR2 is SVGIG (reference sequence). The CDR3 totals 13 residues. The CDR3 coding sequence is TGTGCCTCCTCGGGGGTAGCCAAAAACATTCAGTACTTC. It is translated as CASSGVAKNIQYF. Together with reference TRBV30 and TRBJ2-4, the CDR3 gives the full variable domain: SQTIHQWPATLVQPVGSPLSLECTVEGTSNPNLYWYRQAAGRGLQLLFYSVGIGQISSEVPQNLSASRPQDRQFILSSKKLLLSDSGFYLCASSGVAKNIQYFGAGTRLSVL.